This T cell receptor beta chain was sequenced for a study of OX40 agonist ivuxolimab in advanced cancers. Sampling times: baseline, cycle 4 day 1, cycle 7 day 1. The CDR3 runs 19 residues. Germline V lookup: CDR1 SGHAT, CDR2 FQNNGV. Trimming removed 5 bases from V and 2 bases from J, with 26 bases in between. Method: immunoSEQ multiplex PCR; TCRdb's copy keeps in-frame clones and lacks some. The table has about 82,000 clones, more than 85% seen once. V usage is TRBV11-2 and J usage is TRBJ2-3; D gene unclear. The clonotype was recovered from an adult with an advanced solid tumor such as melanoma, head and neck, liver or kidney cancer. Specimen: CD4+ or CD8+ T cells sorted from blood, collected in a trial of the OX40 agonist ivuxolimab. For the CDR3, the DNA is TGTGCCAGCAGCCTAGGGTCCAGTGGTGCAGGCCCTCCCACAGATACGCAGTATTTT. It specifies CASSLGSSGAGPPTDTQYF. Looking up the rest from reference TRBV11-2 and TRBJ2-3 gives the full variable domain: EAGVAQSPRYKIIEKRQSVAFWCNPISGHATLYWYQQILGQGPKLLIQFQNNGVVDDSQLPKDRFSAERLKGVDSTLKIQPAKLEDSAVYLCASSLGSSGAGPPTDTQYFGPGTRLTVL.